These 17 T cell receptor beta chains share one sample of origin, sequenced in a study of CD8+CD57+ T cells in acquired aplastic anemia. Selection for sequencing was limited to patients who had shown CD8+CD57+ cell expansion by flow cytometry. Profiles of TCR beta VDJ and CDR3 were generated from a genomic DNA template. TCRdb fed the reads into MiXCR, producing one record per CDR3 protein. The table has approximately 180,000 distinct CDR3 sequences, less than 60% seen once. Sequencing was carried out using sorted CD4+, CD8+, or CD8+CD57+ T cells (not recorded which) from PBMCs. These TCRs come from a human donor with aplastic anemia.

The genes are TRBV20-1 and TRBJ2-7, with 9 bases identical to TRBD1. This CDR3 comprises 15 residues. Germline CDR1 is DFQATT and CDR2 is SNEGSKA (reference sequence). V was pared by 0 bases and J by 6 bases, with 9 bases of the junction left unmatched. CDR3 residues: CSARDFRTGDLEQYF. The CDR3 DNA is TGCAGTGCTAGAGATTTCCGGACAGGGGATCTCGAGCAGTACTTC.

This chain joins TRBV7-3 and TRBJ2-7; 7 bases fit TRBD1. Germline V gene sequence: CDR1 SGHTA, CDR2 FQGTGA. Trimming removed 0 bases from V and 0 bases from J; junction bases left unmatched: 8. The length of the CDR3 is 17 residues. The CDR3 DNA sequence: TGTGCCAGCAGCTTAACGAGGGCAGGGGACAGCTCCTACGAGCAGTACTTC. As protein: CASSLTRAGDSSYEQYF.

This clonotype has a count of ten or more. The V call is TRBV10-3, the J call TRBJ2-2, with 9 bases aligning to TRBD2. CDR3 length: 16 residues. V shed 7 bases and J 6 bases; nucleotides not matched to a gene: 12. Germline V lookup: CDR1 ENHRY, CDR2 SYGVKD. The CDR3 nucleotides are TGTGCCATCACGAAGACGGGACTAGCAGGCGCCGGGGAGCTGTTTTTT. Translating it yields CAITKTGLAGAGELFF.

This clonotype was counted only a few times. The rearrangement joins TRBV28 to TRBJ1-5; no firm D call. The CDR3 is 15 amino acids. With 5 bases removed from V and 7 bases from J, the gap between germline ends came to 18 bases. Germline V CDR1 and CDR2: MDHEN, SYDVKM. Here the CDR3 DNA reads TGTGCCAGCAGTCGACCTTTATCCTTAAAACAGCCCCAGCATTTT. This sequence encodes CASSRPLSLKQPQHF.

The rearrangement uses TRBV7-9 and TRBJ1-1; D remains unclear. Germline loops: CDR1 SEHNR, CDR2 FQNEAQ (reference sequence). CDR3 length: 12 residues. V was pared by 1 base and J by 6 bases, with 6 bases between. Written as DNA, the CDR3 is TGTGCCAGCAGCTTAGACGACCCTGAAGCTTTCTTT. Its translation: CASSLDDPEAFF. Full variable domain (remainder filled in from reference TRBV7-9 and TRBJ1-1): DTGVSQNPRHKITKRGQNVTFRCDPISEHNRLYWYRQTLGQGPEFLTYFQNEAQLEKSRLLSDRFSAERPKGSFSTLEIQRTEQGDSAMYLCASSLDDPEAFFGQGTRLTVV.

In its sample, this clonotype was seen many times. The chain combines TRBV27 with TRBJ2-5; either TRBD1 or TRBD2 may supply D (5 bases each). The CDR3 totals 14 residues. CDR1 is MNHEY and CDR2 is SMNVEV in the germline V gene (reference sequence). With 0 bases removed from V and 5 bases from J, the gap between germline ends came to 10 bases. For the CDR3, the DNA is TGTGCCAGCAGTTTATCGGGGGTGTTGGAGACCCAGTACTTC. This sequence encodes CASSLSGVLETQYF.

This clonotype was counted many times. The genes are TRBV9 and TRBJ1-2; no clear D gene. The ends were cut back, 3 bases at V and 4 bases at J, with 7 bases in the middle. The CDR3 has 12 residues. The germline V gene encodes CDR1 SGDLS and CDR2 YYNGEE. Written as DNA, the CDR3 is TGTGCCAGCAGCGCGAGGACCTATGGCTACACCTTC. Translating it yields CASSARTYGYTF.

This clonotype showed up just once. V usage is TRBV5-1 and J usage is TRBJ2-7, with TRBD2 as a possible D gene (5 bases). CDR1 is SGHRS and CDR2 is YFSETQ in the germline V gene. The V end was cut by 0 bases, the J end by 6 bases, with 10 bases between. This CDR3 has 13 residues. The CDR3 DNA sequence: TGCGCCAGCAGCTTGGTCAGAGGGCTCGAGCAGTACTTC. Residues: CASSLVRGLEQYF.

On this clonotype: Since a much larger clone is just one base distant, this may be a read error. This chain's CDR3 is CASSGGGGSTDTQYF. The CDR3, as DNA: TGTGCCAGCAGCGGAGGGGGCGGGAGCACAGATACGCAGTATTTT. The V and J genes are TRBV5-4 and TRBJ2-3, with a tentative D call TRBD1 (7 bases). The V gene lost 4 bases and the J gene lost 0 bases, with 12 bases spanning the gap. The CDR3 has 15 residues. Germline V gene data show CDR1 as SGHNT and CDR2 as YYREEE (reference sequence).

Note on this clonotype: Being one base from a much bigger clone, this may be a read error. This sequence joins TRBV12-3 or TRBV12-4 and TRBJ2-1, with 12 bases that match TRBD2. This CDR3 region has 14 residues. V was clipped by 8 bases and J by 9 bases; unmatched bases: 8. The CDR3: CASGPSGREGEQFF. In nucleotides, the CDR3 is TGTGCCAGCGGTCCTAGCGGGAGGGAGGGTGAGCAGTTCTTC.

A note on this clonotype: A much more abundant neighbour one base away suggests this may be a read error. J is TRBJ2-3 and V is TRBV5-6; D remains unclear. Per germline, CDR1 SGHDT and CDR2 YYEEEE. V dropped 2 bases and J dropped 0 bases, with 10 bases sitting between them. This CDR3 is 15 amino acids long. The CDR3, as DNA: TGTGCCAGCAGCTTCAACTCGCTTAGCACAGATACGCAGTATTTT. The encoded protein is CASSFNSLSTDTQYF.

This clonotype was picked up many times. The gene calls are TRBV12-3 or TRBV12-4 and TRBJ2-5, with TRBD1 matching over 7 bases. The CDR3 length is 16 residues. The V segment lost 5 bases and the J segment 1 base; nucleotides outside the gene matches: 10. CDR3 residues: CASSPDRVRGQETQYF. The CDR3 DNA follows: TGTGCCAGCAGTCCCGACAGGGTAAGGGGCCAAGAGACCCAGTACTTC.

This rearrangement joins TRBV24-1 to TRBJ2-1; a weak D match, TRBD1 (5 bases). Germline V gene data show CDR1 as KGHDR and CDR2 as SFDVKD. V was clipped by 2 bases and J by 7 bases, with 8 bases between them. There are 13 residues in the CDR3. The DNA of the CDR3 is TGTGCCACCAGTGATTGGGGCGAAAATGAGCAGTTCTTC. Protein sequence: CATSDWGENEQFF.

A remark on this clonotype: This sequence may be a read error, since a much larger clone differs from it by one base. The rearrangement links TRBV3-1 to TRBJ1-6; no reliable D call. Trimming left V 3 bases short and J 9 bases short, with 9 bases between. CDR3 length: 13 amino acids. Germline CDR1 LGHDT, CDR2 YNNKEL (reference sequence). CDR3 region: CASSQIGGSPLHF. The DNA for the CDR3 is TGTGCCAGCAGCCAGATTGGCGGTTCACCCCTCCACTTT.

The rearrangement links TRBV7-9 to TRBJ1-1; D remains ambiguous. The CDR3 contains 13 residues. Germline CDR1 is SEHNR and CDR2 is FQNEAQ (reference sequence). The ends were cut back, 7 bases at V and 5 bases at J, with 14 bases in the middle. This CDR3 reads CASMMTGVTEAFF. CDR3 bases: TGTGCCAGCATGATGACGGGAGTAACTGAAGCTTTCTTT.

This clonotype showed up just a few times. This chain joins TRBV10-1 and TRBJ2-1; TRBD1 matches 8 bases. The CDR3 is 14 residues long. The germline CDR1 and CDR2 sequences are WNHNN and SYGVQD (reference sequence). The V segment lost 0 bases and the J segment 5 bases; nucleotides outside the gene matches: 0. CDR3 DNA sequence: TGCGCCAGCAGTGAGTCGGACAGGGACAATGAGCAGTTCTTC. Encoded protein: CASSESDRDNEQFF.

J is TRBJ2-7 and V is TRBV9, with 10 bases lining up with TRBD2. Germline V gene sequence: CDR1 SGDLS, CDR2 YYNGEE. This CDR3 has 15 amino acids. Trimming removed 0 bases from V and 3 bases from J; junction bases left unmatched: 3. Here the CDR3 reads CASSVGLAGYYEQYF. The CDR3 DNA reads as TGTGCCAGCAGCGTAGGACTAGCGGGTTACTACGAGCAGTACTTC.